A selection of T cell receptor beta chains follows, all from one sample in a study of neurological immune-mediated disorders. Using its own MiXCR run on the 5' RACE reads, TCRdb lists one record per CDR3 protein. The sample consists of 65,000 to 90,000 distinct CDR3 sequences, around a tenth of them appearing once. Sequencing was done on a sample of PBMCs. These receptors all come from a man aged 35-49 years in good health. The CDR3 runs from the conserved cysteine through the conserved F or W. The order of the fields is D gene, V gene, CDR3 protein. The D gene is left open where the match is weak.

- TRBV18 CASSPRKSSYNEQFF
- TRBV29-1 CSVGGSPLNTGELFF
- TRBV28 CASRGGRNTEAFF
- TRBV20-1 CSARDHVTSYNEQFF
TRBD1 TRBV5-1 CASSGTGGRDSPLHF
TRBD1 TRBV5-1 CASSFPGTVPYEQYF
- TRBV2 CASSVGRSDTQYF
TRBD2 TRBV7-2 CASSSISGESTDTQYF
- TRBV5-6 CASSLGLDGYTF
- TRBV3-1 CASSQGPLNEQFF
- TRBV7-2 CASSLGSSASPYNEQFF
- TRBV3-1 CASSQVGGKAEAFF
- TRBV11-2 CASRGMGNVNFNSYNEQFF
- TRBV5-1 CASSLEIGNNEQFF
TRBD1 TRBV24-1 CATSDGRPGQAPDTQYF
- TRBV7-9 CASSPPRVLEAFF
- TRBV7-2 CASSPLWGTPSYNEQFF
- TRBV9 CASSEEDTGSVSAGNTIYF
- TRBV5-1 CASSPGTPYEQYF
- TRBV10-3 CAIKTGAEGYGYTF
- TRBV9 CASMSDQGTGELFF
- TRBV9 CASSPPAGVEYGYTF
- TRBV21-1 CASSKDRHMNTEAFF
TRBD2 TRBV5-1 CASSKRLAGLSSYEQYF
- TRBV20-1 CSARGRERVYYNEQFF
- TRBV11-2 CASSLVRSHTDTQYF
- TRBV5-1 CASSGGVSTDTQYF
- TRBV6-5 CASSVDMNTEAFF
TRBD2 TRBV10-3 CAISLAGGSHNEQFF
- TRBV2 CASNRQTDAGELFF
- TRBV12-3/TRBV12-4 CASSPTGFMNTEAFF
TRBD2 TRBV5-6 CASSLGLAGFYNEQFF
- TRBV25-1 CASGISGDYEQYF
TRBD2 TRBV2 CASKEAGVTDTQYF
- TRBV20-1 CSARDKNQPQHF
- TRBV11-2 CASSLSDSRGETQYF
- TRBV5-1 CASSPSSGSTDTQYF
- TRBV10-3 CATAKVGGQFF
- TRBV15 CATSLLGQLVEQYF
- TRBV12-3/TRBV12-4 CASRGPGRETQYF
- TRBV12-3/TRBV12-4 CASTRWDHNGGTGELFF
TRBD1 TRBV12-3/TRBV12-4 CASTYYGGTGGRDTEAFF
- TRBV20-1 CSARGQNTGELFF
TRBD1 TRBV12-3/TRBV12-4 CASSPGTAQETQYF
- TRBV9 CASSDTKGSQYF
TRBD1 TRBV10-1 CASNPRQGEKLFF
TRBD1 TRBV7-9 CASSLAGQYNSPLHF